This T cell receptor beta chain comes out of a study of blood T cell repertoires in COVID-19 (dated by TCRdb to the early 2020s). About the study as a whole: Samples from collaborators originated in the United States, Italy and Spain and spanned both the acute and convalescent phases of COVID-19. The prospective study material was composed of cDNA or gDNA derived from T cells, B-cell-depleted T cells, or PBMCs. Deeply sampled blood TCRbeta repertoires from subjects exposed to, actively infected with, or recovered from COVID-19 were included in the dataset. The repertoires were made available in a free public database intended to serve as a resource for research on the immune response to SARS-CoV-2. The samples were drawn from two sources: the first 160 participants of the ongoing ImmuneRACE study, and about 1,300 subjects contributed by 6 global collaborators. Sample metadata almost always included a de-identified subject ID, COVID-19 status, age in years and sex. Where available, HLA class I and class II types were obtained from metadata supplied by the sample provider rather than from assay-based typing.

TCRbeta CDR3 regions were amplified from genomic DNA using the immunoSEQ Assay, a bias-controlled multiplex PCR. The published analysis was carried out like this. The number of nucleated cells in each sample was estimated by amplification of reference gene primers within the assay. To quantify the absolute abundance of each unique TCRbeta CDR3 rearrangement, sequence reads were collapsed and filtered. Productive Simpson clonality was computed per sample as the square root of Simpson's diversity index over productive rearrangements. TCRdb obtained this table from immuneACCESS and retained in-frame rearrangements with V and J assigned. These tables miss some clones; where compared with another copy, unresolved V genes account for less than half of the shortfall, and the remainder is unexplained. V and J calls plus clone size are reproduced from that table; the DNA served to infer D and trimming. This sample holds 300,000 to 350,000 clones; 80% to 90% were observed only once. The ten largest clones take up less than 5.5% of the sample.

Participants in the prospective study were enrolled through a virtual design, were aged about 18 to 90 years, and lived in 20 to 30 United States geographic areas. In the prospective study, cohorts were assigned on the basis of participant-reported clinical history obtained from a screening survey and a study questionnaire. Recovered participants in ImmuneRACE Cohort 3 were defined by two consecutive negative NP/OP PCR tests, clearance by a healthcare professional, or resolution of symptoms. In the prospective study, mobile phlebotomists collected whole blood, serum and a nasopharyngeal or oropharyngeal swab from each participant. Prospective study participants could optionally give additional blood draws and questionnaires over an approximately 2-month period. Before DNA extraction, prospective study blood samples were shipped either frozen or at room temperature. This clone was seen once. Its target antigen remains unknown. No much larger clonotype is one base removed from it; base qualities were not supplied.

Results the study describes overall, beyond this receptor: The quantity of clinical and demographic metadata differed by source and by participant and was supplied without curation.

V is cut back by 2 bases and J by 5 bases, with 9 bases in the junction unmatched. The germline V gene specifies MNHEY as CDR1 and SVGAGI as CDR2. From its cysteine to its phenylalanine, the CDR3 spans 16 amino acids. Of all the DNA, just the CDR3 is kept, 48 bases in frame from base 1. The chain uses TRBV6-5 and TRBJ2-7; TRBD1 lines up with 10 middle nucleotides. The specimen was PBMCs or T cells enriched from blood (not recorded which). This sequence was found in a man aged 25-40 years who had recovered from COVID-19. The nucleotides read TGTGCCAGCAGTTACGTTTCGGACAGGGGGACCCACGAGCAGTACTTC. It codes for CASSYVSDRGTHEQYF.